The 23 T cell receptor beta chains below were found in one sample sequenced in a study of CD8 T cells in ankylosing spondylitis. In TCRdb, the 5' RACE reads were re-called with MiXCR into one record per CDR3 protein. The sample has some 120,000 distinct CDR3 sequences; about 13% are singletons. Sequencing was performed on blood, either unsorted or a sorted T cell fraction (not recorded which). These receptors all stem from a female donor with ankylosing spondylitis or in good health (not recorded which).

V usage is TRBV20-1 and J usage is TRBJ2-7, with TRBD2 matching 13 bases. Germline values: CDR1 DFQATT, CDR2 SNEGSKA (reference sequence). This CDR3 spans 14 amino acids. Losses at the gene ends were 6 bases for V and 4 bases for J; bases not matched to a gene: 6. CDR3 sequence: CSAKRTSGSYEQYF. The CDR3 nucleotides read TGCAGTGCCAAAAGGACTAGCGGGAGTTACGAGCAGTACTTC.

This sequence joins TRBV20-1 and TRBJ2-3, with D perhaps matching TRBD2 (5 bases). Germline loops: CDR1 DFQATT, CDR2 SNEGSKA (reference sequence). The V and J ends lost 3 bases and 10 bases respectively, with 17 bases between them. This CDR3 spans 13 amino acids. The CDR3 reads CSASNPLGSSQYF. CDR3 nucleotides: TGCAGTGCTAGTAATCCTCTGGGGAGTTCGCAGTATTTT.

This clonotype came up many times. This chain links TRBV7-9 with TRBJ2-7; TRBD1 matches 8 bases. The germline V gene has CDR1 SEHNR and CDR2 FQNEAQ (reference sequence). This CDR3 contains 15 residues. V trimming: 5 bases; J trimming: 3 bases; junction bases outside the gene matches: 9. CDR3 amino acids: CASSPFGGQVYEQYF. In DNA form, the CDR3 reads TGTGCCAGCAGCCCCTTTGGGGGACAGGTCTACGAGCAGTACTTC. The full variable domain, rest sourced from reference TRBV7-9 and TRBJ2-7, is DTGVSQNPRHKITKRGQNVTFRCDPISEHNRLYWYRQTLGQGPEFLTYFQNEAQLEKSRLLSDRFSAERPKGSFSTLEIQRTEQGDSAMYLCASSPFGGQVYEQYFGPGTRLTVT.

Here the CDR3 DNA reads TGCGCCAGCAGCCAATACCGAGTTTGGTATGGCTACACCTTC. This codes for CASSQYRVWYGYTF. The V gene is TRBV4-1, the J gene TRBJ1-2; D uncertain. In germline, CDR1 is MGHRA, CDR2 YSYEKL. V dropped 2 bases and J dropped 5 bases, with 12 bases sitting between them. CDR3 size: 14 residues.

V usage is TRBV5-1 and J usage is TRBJ1-4; no firm D call. In germline, CDR1 is SGHRS, CDR2 YFSETQ. This CDR3 is 15 amino acids long. V was pared by 4 bases and J by 5 bases, with 15 bases between. This CDR3 is CASSLRATQNEKLFF. The DNA of the CDR3 is TGCGCCAGCAGCCTCCGCGCGACTCAGAATGAAAAACTGTTTTTT. Full variable domain (outside the CDR3, taken from reference TRBV5-1 and TRBJ1-4): KAGVTQTPRYLIKTRGQQVTLSCSPISGHRSVSWYQQTPGQGLQFLFEYFSETQRNKGNFPGRFSGRQFSNSRSEMNVSTLELGDSALYLCASSLRATQNEKLFFGSGTQLSVL.

Note on this clonotype: Its ends do not fully match the called genes, so a read error is possible. The CDR3 loop reads CAGSPDRVNNEQFF. CDR3 nucleotides: TGTGCCGGCTCACCGGACAGGGTTAACAATGAGCAGTTCTTC. J is TRBJ2-1 and V is TRBV18, with 8 positions matching TRBD1. The CDR3 spans 14 residues. Per the germline V gene, CDR1 is KGHSH and CDR2 is LQKENI. Variable domain in full (rest from reference TRBV18 and TRBJ2-1): NAGVMQNPRHLVRRRGQEARLRCSPMKGHSHVYWYRQLPEEGLKFMVYLQKENIIDESGMPKERFSAEFPKEGPSILRIQQVVRGDSAAYFCAGSPDRVNNEQFFGPGTRLTVL.

The sample holds many counts of this clonotype. The chain links TRBV12-3 or TRBV12-4 to TRBJ2-1, with TRBD2 matching 7 bases. This CDR3 contains 15 residues. Unmatched junction bases numbered 6, after V lost 6 bases and J lost 1 base. This chain's CDR3 is CASRSGIESYNEQFF. In DNA form, the CDR3 reads TGTGCCAGCAGGAGCGGGATAGAATCCTACAATGAGCAGTTCTTC.

The table lists this clonotype with a few counts. A junction end diverges from the germline sequence, so it may reflect a read error. The chain recombines TRBV5-7 with TRBJ2-7; weak D call: TRBD1 (5 bases). TRBV5-7 falls under the ORF class, with uncertain function. The CDR3 runs 11 residues. In DNA, the CDR3 is TGTGCCAGCAGCTTAGTTAGGGGCCCACTCTTC. Protein sequence: CASSLVRGPLF.

In this sample, this clonotype turned up a few times. The rearrangement links TRBV20-1 to TRBJ2-5; 7 positions agree with TRBD2. The V and J ends lost 6 bases and 9 bases, in that order; junction bases with no gene match: 10. The CDR3 runs 12 residues. The germline V gene has CDR1 DFQATT and CDR2 SNEGSKA (reference sequence). CDR3 bases: TGCAGTGCCCACTCTAGCGGAGTTGCCCAGTACTTC. It codes for CSAHSSGVAQYF.

This clonotype was picked up many times. This chain uses TRBV7-8 with TRBJ2-1, with 10 positions matching TRBD2. CDR1 and CDR2 (germline): SGHVS, FQNEAQ. J gave up 8 bases and V 5 bases, and 27 bases lay outside the gene matches. The CDR3 spans 21 residues. As DNA, the CDR3 is TGTGCCAGCAGCAGTCCAGAGGCCGGGACTAGCGCAACATGGGGTTTCGATGAGCAGTTCTTC. It translates to CASSSPEAGTSATWGFDEQFF.

This clonotype was counted at least ten times. The gene calls are TRBV5-1 and TRBJ2-3; perhaps TRBD2 as D (6 bases). The CDR3 covers 14 residues. CDR1 and CDR2 from the germline V gene are SGHRS and YFSETQ. V was shortened by 7 bases and J by 2 bases, with 14 bases between the two germline ends. CDR3 loop: CASARDFTTDTQYF. CDR3 DNA: TGCGCCAGCGCCCGGGACTTTACCACAGATACGCAGTATTTT.

Details on this clonotype: A much larger clone differs by one base, so this may be a read error. Without the conserved terminal phenylalanine or tryptophan, this CDR3 likely stems from a read error. In nucleotides, the CDR3 is TGTGCCAGCAGCTCGGACAGGGGTAGCACTGAAGCTTTCCTT. This codes for CASSSDRGSTEAFL. V usage is TRBV7-3 and J usage is TRBJ1-1, with 9 positions matching TRBD1. This CDR3 comprises 14 residues. V trimming: 4 bases; J trimming: 4 bases; junction bases outside the gene matches: 4. Germline V lookup: CDR1 SGHTA, CDR2 FQGTGA.

The chain recombines TRBV10-3 with TRBJ2-7; 15 positions match TRBD2. With V trimmed by 9 bases and J by 9 bases, 3 bases remained unmatched. Per germline, CDR1 ENHRY and CDR2 SYGVKD. The CDR3 contains 12 residues. CDR3 sequence (DNA): TGTGCCATAGGACTAGCGGGAGGGGGGCAGTACTTC. This translates into CAIGLAGGGQYF.

A remark on this clonotype: One end of the junction is discordant with germline, which a read error may explain. The chain couples TRBV5-4 to TRBJ2-5; 9 bases align to TRBD1. Germline V lookup: CDR1 SGHNT, CDR2 YYREEE (reference sequence). This CDR3 has 14 amino acids. Here the CDR3 reads CASSWRDRAPRAPF. CDR3 nucleotide sequence: TGTGCCAGCAGCTGGCGGGACAGGGCGCCGCGGGCGCCCTTC.

This clonotype has only a few counts. CDR3 region: CASSPSNLAPQHF. CDR3 in DNA: TGTGCCAGCAGTCCCTCAAACCTGGCCCCCCAGCATTTT. The gene calls are TRBV12-3 or TRBV12-4 and TRBJ1-5; D gene uncertain. CDR3 length: 13 residues. V lost 5 bases and J 10 bases, leaving 15 bases between the germline ends.

This clonotype was seen at least ten times. The rearrangement links TRBV3-1 to TRBJ2-5, with 12 bases aligning to TRBD2. V trimming: 1 base; J trimming: 5 bases; junction bases outside the gene matches: 2. The germline V gene encodes CDR1 LGHDT and CDR2 YNNKEL (reference sequence). The CDR3 runs 15 residues. The CDR3 region has the DNA TGTGCCAGCAGCCAAGGACTAGCGGGGGTGGAGACCCAGTACTTC. Its protein product is CASSQGLAGVETQYF.

In this sample, this clonotype turned up many times. Compared with germline, one end of the junction differs, possibly owing to a read error. The gene calls are TRBV7-2 and TRBJ2-7; D assignment may be TRBD1 or TRBD2 (6 bases each). The CDR3 consists of 13 residues. Germline CDR1 SGHTA, CDR2 FQGNSA. The CDR3 spells CPSSPRGDYEQYF. The CDR3 bases are TGTCCCAGCAGCCCTAGGGGGGACTACGAGCAGTACTTC.

This clonotype has a count of ten or more. J is TRBJ2-2 and V is TRBV12-5; 7 bases align to TRBD1. Trimming removed 0 bases from V and 1 base from J; junction bases left unmatched: 5. From germline, CDR1 is LGHNT and CDR2 FRNRAP. The CDR3 covers 17 residues. CDR3 DNA sequence: TGTGCTAGTGGTTTGGTACAAACAGGGGTGAACACCGGGGAGCTGTTTTTT. Residues: CASGLVQTGVNTGELFF.

V is TRBV11-2 and J is TRBJ2-1; D is uncertain. The CDR3 loop spans 13 amino acids. Germline V gene lookup returns CDR1 SGHAT and CDR2 FQNNGV. V was cut by 1 base and J by 5 bases, with 6 bases left in between. The CDR3 coding sequence is TGTGCCAGCAGCTTAGGTGTGGACAATGAGCAGTTCTTC. Protein product: CASSLGVDNEQFF.

In its sample, this clonotype was seen many times. V usage is TRBV10-3 and J usage is TRBJ2-1; D not certain. V lost 6 bases, J lost 8 bases, and 8 bases lay in between. Germline V lookup: CDR1 ENHRY, CDR2 SYGVKD. The CDR3 totals 11 residues. CDR3 DNA: TGTGCCATCAGCGAGGTAGATGAGCAGTTCTTC. Residues: CAISEVDEQFF.

This clonotype was observed at least ten times. The V and J genes are TRBV7-2 and TRBJ2-1; 8 bases align to TRBD1. This CDR3 has 14 residues. In germline, CDR1 is SGHTA, CDR2 FQGNSA. The ends lost 3 bases at V and 7 bases at J; junction bases unmatched: 5. DNA of the CDR3: TGTGCCAGCAGCTTGGACAGGGTTCGGAATGAGCAGTTCTTC. This encodes CASSLDRVRNEQFF.

This clonotype has at least ten counts. V is TRBV5-1 and J is TRBJ2-1; 11 bases are a match to TRBD2. This CDR3 comprises 16 residues. Per germline, CDR1 SGHRS and CDR2 YFSETQ. With 4 bases clipped from V and 5 bases from J, the junction kept 8 bases outside the gene matches. The chain's CDR3 is CASSRSGTSGDNEQFF. CDR3 DNA sequence: TGCGCCAGCAGCCGTTCCGGGACTAGCGGTGACAATGAGCAGTTCTTC.

This clonotype was seen a handful of times. The chain combines TRBV12-3 or TRBV12-4 with TRBJ2-1; D is uncertain. V lost 3 bases to trimming and J lost 4 bases, with 7 bases between them. The CDR3 spans 13 residues. The CDR3 here is CASSFSRYNEQFF. CDR3 nucleotides: TGTGCCAGCAGTTTCTCCCGTTACAATGAGCAGTTCTTC.